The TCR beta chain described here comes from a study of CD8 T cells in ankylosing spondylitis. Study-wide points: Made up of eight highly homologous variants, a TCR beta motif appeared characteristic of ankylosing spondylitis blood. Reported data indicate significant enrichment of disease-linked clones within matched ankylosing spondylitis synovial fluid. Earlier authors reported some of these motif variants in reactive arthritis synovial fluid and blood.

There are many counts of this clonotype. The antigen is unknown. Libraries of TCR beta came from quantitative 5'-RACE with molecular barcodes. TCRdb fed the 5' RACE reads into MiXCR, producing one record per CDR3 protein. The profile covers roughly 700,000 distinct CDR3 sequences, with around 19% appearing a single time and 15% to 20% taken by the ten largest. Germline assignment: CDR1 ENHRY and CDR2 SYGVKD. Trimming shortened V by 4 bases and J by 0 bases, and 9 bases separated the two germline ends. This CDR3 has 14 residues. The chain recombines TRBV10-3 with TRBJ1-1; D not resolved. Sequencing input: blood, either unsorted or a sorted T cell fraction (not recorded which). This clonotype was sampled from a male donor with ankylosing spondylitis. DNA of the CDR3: TGTGCCATCAGTGGAGGACGGCTGAACACTGAAGCTTTCTTT. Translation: CAISGGRLNTEAFF.